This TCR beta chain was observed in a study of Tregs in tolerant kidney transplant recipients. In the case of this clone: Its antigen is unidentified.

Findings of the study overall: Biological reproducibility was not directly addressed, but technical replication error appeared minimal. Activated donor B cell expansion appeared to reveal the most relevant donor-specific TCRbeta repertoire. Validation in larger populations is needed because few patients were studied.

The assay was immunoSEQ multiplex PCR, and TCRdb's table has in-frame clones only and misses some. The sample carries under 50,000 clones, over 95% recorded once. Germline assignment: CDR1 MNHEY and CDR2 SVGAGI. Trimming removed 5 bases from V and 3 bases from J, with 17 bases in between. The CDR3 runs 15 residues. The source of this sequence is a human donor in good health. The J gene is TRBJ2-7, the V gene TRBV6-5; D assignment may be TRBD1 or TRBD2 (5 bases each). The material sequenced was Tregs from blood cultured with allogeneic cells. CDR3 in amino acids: CASSPGQGVVYEQYF. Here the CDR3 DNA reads TGTGCCAGCAGTCCCGGCCAGGGAGTTGTCTACGAGCAGTACTTC.